This TCR beta chain was identified during a study of technical replicates of blood from a handful of donors. Measured with immunoSEQ multiplex PCR; TCRdb has only the in-frame clones, and not every one. Here the sample spans 45,000 to 55,000 clones, around 96% being singletons. The CDR3 covers 18 residues. V lost 2 bases and J lost 6; bases outside the gene matches: 12. Germline-derived CDR1 and CDR2 are SGHVS and FNYEAQ. The sample comprised T cells isolated from PBMCs. V usage is TRBV7-6 and J usage is TRBJ2-1, with 11 bases aligning to TRBD2. This receptor was identified in a human donor in good health. This CDR3 reads CASSLKRVLAGEGNEQFF. CDR3 DNA: TGTGCCAGCAGCTTAAAGAGGGTACTAGCGGGAGAGGGCAATGAGCAGTTCTTC.